The 19 T cell receptor beta chains in this list originate from one sample, sequenced in a study of cytomegalovirus exposure and HLA in healthy donors. Assay: immunoSEQ multiplex PCR; the TCRdb copy retains only in-frame clones and omits some. The repertoire holds around 150,000 clones, with roughly nine tenths as singletons. Sample: PBMCs. These receptors came from a woman between 18 and 29 years old in good health and CMV-seropositive.

The V and J genes are TRBV4-3 and TRBJ2-3; 10 positions agree with TRBD1. Germline V gives CDR1 LGHNA, CDR2 YSLEER. This CDR3 comprises 16 residues. J lost 6 bases, V lost 1 base, and 7 bases had no gene match. For the CDR3, the DNA is TGCGCCAGCAGCCAAGGGAGGGACAGGGGTAGGGATACGCAGTATTTT. It codes for CASSQGRDRGRDTQYF.

The V call is TRBV19, the J call TRBJ2-7; 9 nucleotides agree with TRBD1. The CDR3 is 16 residues long. V dropped 4 bases and J dropped 2; count of bases not matched to a gene: 9. Germline values: CDR1 LNHDA, CDR2 SQIVND (reference sequence). This CDR3 reads CASSTTTGTGTYEQYF. CDR3 coding DNA: TGTGCCAGTAGTACAACTACCGGGACAGGGACCTACGAGCAGTACTTC.

The chain links TRBV11-2 to TRBJ2-3, with TRBD1 matching 9 bases. Germline V CDR1 and CDR2: SGHAT, FQNNGV. The V and J ends lost 0 bases and 4 bases, in that order; junction bases with no gene match: 8. The CDR3 has 17 residues. CDR3 sequence reads: CASSLDGGDRVADTQYF. The CDR3 region has the DNA TGTGCCAGCAGCTTAGATGGAGGGGACAGGGTAGCAGATACGCAGTATTTT.

This chain uses TRBV2 with TRBJ1-5; D remains ambiguous. The germline V gene has CDR1 SNHLY and CDR2 FYNNEI. Trimming left V 3 bases short and J 4 bases short, with 7 bases between. The CDR3 is 13 amino acids. The CDR3 protein is CASSDWRNQPQHF. CDR3 nucleotides: TGTGCCAGCAGTGATTGGAGAAATCAGCCCCAGCATTTT.

The chain joins TRBV15 to TRBJ2-7; 7 bases agree with TRBD1. J was trimmed by 6 bases and V by 4 bases; bases with no gene match: 12. The germline V gene encodes CDR1 LNHNV and CDR2 YYDKDF (reference sequence). The CDR3 consists of 15 residues. The CDR3 sequence is CATSMTGNSEGEQYF. CDR3 in DNA: TGTGCCACCAGCATGACAGGGAATAGTGAGGGCGAGCAGTACTTC. Based on the CDR3 plus reference TRBV15 and TRBJ2-7, the full variable domain is DAMVIQNPRYQVTQFGKPVTLSCSQTLNHNVMYWYQQKSSQAPKLLFHYYDKDFNNEADTPDNFQSRRPNTSFCFLDIRSPGLGDTAMYLCATSMTGNSEGEQYFGPGTRLTVT.

This sequence joins TRBV7-2 and TRBJ2-7; 7 bases match TRBD2. V was clipped by 5 bases and J by 3 bases; unmatched bases: 4. Germline-derived CDR1 and CDR2 are SGHTA and FQGNSA. The CDR3 is 13 residues long. The CDR3 loop is CASSLGLFYEQYF. The CDR3 DNA reads TGTGCCAGCAGCCTGGGACTATTCTACGAGCAGTACTTC.

The chain has TRBV27 and TRBJ2-1; D possibly corresponds to TRBD2 (5 bases). The CDR3 covers 14 residues. Germline CDR1 is MNHEY and CDR2 is SMNVEV (reference sequence). V was cut by 5 bases and J by 3 bases, with 11 bases left in between. The CDR3 sequence is CASSLRVLYNEQFF. Written as DNA, the CDR3 is TGTGCCAGCAGTCTGAGGGTACTCTACAATGAGCAGTTCTTC.

V and J are TRBV11-2 and TRBJ2-5; 7 bases align to TRBD2. The junction had 4 bases not matched to a gene; V was cut back by 8 bases and J by 4 bases. Germline assignment: CDR1 SGHAT and CDR2 FQNNGV. The CDR3 sequence is 12 residues long. The CDR3 region is CASGRAVETQYF. CDR3 DNA: TGTGCCAGCGGGAGGGCCGTAGAGACCCAGTACTTC.

This rearrangement joins TRBV7-9 to TRBJ2-1; 10 bases are a match to TRBD2. Germline V CDR1 and CDR2: SEHNR, FQNEAQ (reference sequence). The junction had 10 bases not matched to a gene; V was cut back by 1 base and J by 10 bases. The CDR3 has 16 amino acids. CDR3 bases: TGTGCCAGCAGCTTAGGGGTGGGGACTAGCGCCGGGGAGCAGTTCTTC. As protein: CASSLGVGTSAGEQFF.

The V and J genes are TRBV5-1 and TRBJ2-1; 10 positions agree with TRBD2. This CDR3 spans 18 amino acids. J was trimmed by 0 bases and V by 0 bases; bases with no gene match: 6. The germline V gene encodes CDR1 SGHRS and CDR2 YFSETQ. This CDR3 reads CASSLVLAGVGSYNEQFF. The CDR3 DNA is TGCGCCAGCAGCTTGGTCCTAGCGGGAGTCGGCTCCTACAATGAGCAGTTCTTC.

This clone was picked up many times. The chain employs TRBV21-1 and TRBJ1-2; the table names TRBD1, a call not compared with the DNA. TRBV21-1 is given as a pseudogene. The CDR3 is made up of 15 amino acids. The CDR3 bases are TGTGCCAGCAGCAAAGTCCCCTCAGGGAACTATGGCTACACCTTC. It specifies CASSKVPSGNYGYTF.

This clone was picked up one time. The rearrangement uses TRBV27 and TRBJ2-4; 10 positions agree with TRBD1. V lost 2 bases and J lost 7; bases outside the gene matches: 17. This CDR3 has 19 residues. Per germline, CDR1 MNHEY and CDR2 SMNVEV (reference sequence). CDR3 DNA sequence: TGTGCCAGCAGTTTAAATCCCTGGGACAGGGGAGGCCGGGAGAACATTCAGTACTTC. Its translation: CASSLNPWDRGGRENIQYF.

CDR3 DNA sequence: TGTGCCAGCAGCCAAGATCTGAGAGAGACCCAGTACTTC. This translates into CASSQDLRETQYF. The chain carries TRBV14 and TRBJ2-5; D is unresolved. CDR3 length equals 13 residues. V was trimmed by 0 bases and J by 4 bases, leaving 6 bases between them. Germline V lookup: CDR1 SGHDN, CDR2 FVKESK.

This clone was seen a single time. This chain uses TRBV29-1 with TRBJ2-7; 9 bases align to TRBD1. CDR1 and CDR2 from the germline V gene are SQVTM and ANQGSEA. The CDR3 extends over 13 amino acids. Trimming removed 7 bases from V and 5 bases from J; junction bases left unmatched: 9. Here the CDR3 reads CSARGQGRDEQYF. DNA of the CDR3: TGCAGCGCTAGGGGACAGGGTAGAGACGAGCAGTACTTC.

The chain is built from TRBV5-1 and TRBJ2-3, with D possibly matching TRBD2 (6 bases). V was clipped by 0 bases and J by 6 bases, with 11 bases between them. Germline assignment: CDR1 SGHRS and CDR2 YFSETQ. The CDR3 extends over 14 amino acids. The CDR3 sequence is CASSLAPSVDTQYF. CDR3 nucleotides: TGCGCCAGCAGCTTGGCCCCTAGCGTGGATACGCAGTATTTT.

The J gene is TRBJ2-2, the V gene TRBV9; D unclear. CDR3 length equals 13 residues. Germline V gives CDR1 SGDLS, CDR2 YYNGEE. V lost 1 base and J lost 4, with 5 bases in between. CDR3 nucleotides: TGTGCCAGCAGCGTAATAGCCACCGGGGAGCTGTTTTTT. Its translation is CASSVIATGELFF.

V is TRBV29-1 and J is TRBJ2-3, with 10 bases aligning to TRBD2. This CDR3 contains 19 residues. Germline CDR1 and CDR2: SQVTM and ANQGSEA. V lost 0 bases, J lost 1 base, and 13 bases stayed unmatched. The CDR3 loop reads CSVEDRWASGRSGTDTQYF. CDR3 DNA: TGCAGCGTTGAAGATCGGTGGGCTAGCGGGAGATCTGGCACAGATACGCAGTATTTT.

This chain uses TRBV7-6 with TRBJ2-1; 16 bases agree with TRBD2. J gave up 6 bases and V 2 bases, and 10 bases lay outside the gene matches. This CDR3 contains 19 residues. Germline CDR1 reads SGHVS; CDR2 reads FNYEAQ. DNA of the CDR3: TGTGCCAGCAGCTTATGGGGTCCGGGACTAGCGGGAGGGCCCAATGAGCAGTTCTTC. It yields the protein CASSLWGPGLAGGPNEQFF.

The chain recombines TRBV28 with TRBJ2-2, with a weak D call TRBD2 (6 bases). V shed 7 bases and J shed 2 bases, with 17 bases lying between them. The CDR3 covers 16 residues. From germline, CDR1 is MDHEN and CDR2 SYDVKM. The CDR3 loop is CASTSTGLPNTGELFF. CDR3 nucleotides: TGTGCCAGCACCTCGACGGGACTCCCAAACACCGGGGAGCTGTTTTTT.